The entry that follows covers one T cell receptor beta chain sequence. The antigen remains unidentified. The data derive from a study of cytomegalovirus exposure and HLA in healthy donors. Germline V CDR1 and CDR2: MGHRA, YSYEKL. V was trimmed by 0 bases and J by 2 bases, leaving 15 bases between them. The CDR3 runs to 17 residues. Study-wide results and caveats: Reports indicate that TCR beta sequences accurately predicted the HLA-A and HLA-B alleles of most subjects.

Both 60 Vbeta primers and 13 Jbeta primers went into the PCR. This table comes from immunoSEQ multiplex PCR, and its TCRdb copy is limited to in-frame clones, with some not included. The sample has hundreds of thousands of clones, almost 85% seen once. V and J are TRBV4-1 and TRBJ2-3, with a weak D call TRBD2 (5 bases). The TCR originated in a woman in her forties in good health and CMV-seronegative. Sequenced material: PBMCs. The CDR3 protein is CASSQELAPPHTDTQYF. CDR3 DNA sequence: TGCGCCAGCAGCCAAGAGCTAGCCCCCCCACACACAGATACGCAGTATTTT.